The rows below give T cell receptor beta chains drawn from one sample of a study of cytomegalovirus exposure and HLA in healthy donors. Some clones are missing from TCRdb's copy, which holds only in-frame ones; the method was immunoSEQ multiplex PCR. The record lists approximately 72,000 clones, of which the ten most abundant hold more than 2.5%. Material: PBMCs. These receptors all come from a man aged 35-49 years in good health and CMV-seronegative. CDR3s include the opening cysteine and the closing phenylalanine or tryptophan. The order of the fields is V gene, J gene, CDR3 protein.

TRBV11-2	TRBJ1-6	CASSFQGNSPLHF
TRBV10-1	TRBJ2-7	CASSEAGATYEQYF
TRBV6-1	TRBJ1-5	CATGGASFSNQPQHF
TRBV4-2	TRBJ2-5	CASSRGGASQRETQYF
TRBV7-3	TRBJ2-3	CASSLNGGGRDTQYF
TRBV9	TRBJ1-6	CASSVRWEASPLHF
TRBV7-3	TRBJ2-1	CASSPTSGGYNEQFF
TRBV5-1	TRBJ2-1	CASSLAETGGRASEQFF
TRBV11-3	TRBJ2-1	CASSRGLAGNEQFF
TRBV2	TRBJ2-2	CASRGTMNTGELFF
TRBV30	TRBJ1-1	CAWSGTGGWTEAFF
TRBV6-1	TRBJ2-3	CASSGGQLAGGSTDTQYF
TRBV27	TRBJ2-7	CASSQGARSYEQYF
TRBV19	TRBJ2-1	CASSFPGGNEQFF